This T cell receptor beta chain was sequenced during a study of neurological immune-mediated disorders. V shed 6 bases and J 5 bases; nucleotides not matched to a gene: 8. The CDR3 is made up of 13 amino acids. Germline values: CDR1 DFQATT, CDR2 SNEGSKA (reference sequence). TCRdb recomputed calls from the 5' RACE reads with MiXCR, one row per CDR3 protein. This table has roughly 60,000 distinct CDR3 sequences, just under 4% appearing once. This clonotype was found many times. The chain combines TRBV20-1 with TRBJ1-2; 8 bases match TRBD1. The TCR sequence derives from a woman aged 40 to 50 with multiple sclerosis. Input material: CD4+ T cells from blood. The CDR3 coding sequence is TGCAGTGCCCAGGACAGGGATGGATATGGCTACACCTTC. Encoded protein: CSAQDRDGYGYTF.